Given below is one T cell receptor delta chain in context. Its antigen remains unidentified. This CDR3 has 18 amino acids. CDR1 and CDR2 from the germline V gene are TSWWSYY and QGS. V lost 5 bases and J lost 0; bases outside the gene matches: 10. This entry comes from a study of Vδ1+ human thymocytes. Study conclusions and caveats: Around 20% of thymic delta-chain sequences were Vdelta2, with few Vdelta3, unlike blood Vdelta1+ controls. In the thymus, TRG and TRD repertoires looked highly polyclonal with Gaussian CDR3 lengths.

Sequences come from RNA converted to cDNA by reverse transcription. Pooled V-gene forward primers with one constant-region reverse primer generated the CDR3 amplicons by multiplex PCR. TCRdb called clones anew from the multiplex PCR reads with CATT. The sample comprises roughly 50,000 delta-chain clones, 15% to 20% of which are singletons, and around 0.5% rests with the top ten. Thymocytes were sorted as CD3+ TCRVdelta1+ TCRVdelta2- after alphabeta T cell depletion. This clonotype originated in a boy in the first two years of life who had congenital heart surgery. The V gene is TRDV1, the J gene TRDJ1; 12 bases line up with TRDD3. Source material: Vdelta1+ gamma-delta thymocytes from the thymus. Indicated subset: FACS-sorted CD3+ TCRalphabeta- TCRVdelta1+ TCRVdelta2- thymocytes. Here the CDR3 reads CALGLYWGILGNTDKLIF. The CDR3 DNA reads TGTGCTCTTGGGTTGTACTGGGGGATACTGGGCAACACCGATAAACTCATCTTT.